This T cell receptor (beta chain) came from a study of T cell changes during pregnancy in multiple sclerosis. Per germline, CDR1 MRHNA and CDR2 SNTAGT. CDR3 length equals 15 residues. This clone was detected only once. The junction departs from germline at one end; a sequencing error may be responsible. Sequenced by immunoSEQ multiplex PCR; TCRdb stores in-frame clones only, minus some. The sample holds tens of thousands of clones; about 92% are singletons and the top ten take over 3%. This clonotype originated in a female donor in good health, enrolled as a control in a pregnancy study. Source: peripheral blood, taken in the first trimester of pregnancy. This rearrangement joins TRBV6-4 to TRBJ2-1; 12 nucleotides agree with TRBD1. The DNA of the CDR3 is TGTGCCAGCTCCGGGACAGGGGGCGCCTACCATGAGCAGTTCTTC. Protein sequence: CASSGTGGAYHEQFF.